The rows below give T cell receptor beta chains drawn from one sample of a study of blood T cell repertoires in COVID-19. The method was immunoSEQ multiplex PCR; TCRdb's version includes in-frame clones alone and lacks a portion of them. Among approximately 180,000 clones listed, over 65% were seen once. Material: peripheral blood. These receptor sequences come from a person aged 70 to 79 with COVID-19, enrolled during active disease. Both conserved end residues are part of each CDR3. The D gene is left open where the match is weak. Expanded clones are given a class, and other clones once, few, many or no size at all.

clone size	D gene	V gene	CDR3 length	J gene	CDR3 protein	CDR3 DNA
-	-	TRBV21-1	10	TRBJ2-1	CASIDLEQFF	TGTGCCAGCATCGACTTAGAGCAGTTCTTC
-	TRBD1	TRBV29-1	13	TRBJ2-5	CSVEPGQRETQYF	TGCAGCGTTGAGCCGGGACAGAGAGAGACCCAGTACTTC
-	-	TRBV9	15	TRBJ2-7	CASSVDLARSYEQYF	TGTGCCAGCAGCGTAGACCTAGCGAGATCCTACGAGCAGTACTTC
-	TRBD1	TRBV13	17	TRBJ2-3	CASSSGQGEISTDTQYF	TGTGCCAGCAGCTCGGGACAGGGGGAAATCAGCACAGATACGCAGTATTTT
-	TRBD2	TRBV7-2	16	TRBJ2-7	CASSQLAGGRSYEQYF	TGTGCCAGCAGCCAACTAGCGGGAGGTCGTTCCTACGAGCAGTACTTC
-	TRBD2	TRBV7-2	14	TRBJ2-6	CASRGSSGANVLTF	TGTGCCAGCCGCGGGAGCTCTGGGGCCAACGTCCTGACTTTC
-	-	TRBV11-2	14	TRBJ1-4	CASSQDRVNEKLFF	TGTGCCAGCAGCCAAGACAGAGTTAATGAAAAACTGTTTTTT
-	TRBD1	TRBV5-1	17	TRBJ2-2	CASSGKPGQLTEGELFF	TGCGCCAGCAGCGGAAAACCGGGACAGCTGACCGAAGGGGAGCTGTTTTTT
-	-	TRBV4-2	15	TRBJ2-3	CASSTQPGGTDTQYF	TGTGCCAGCAGCACCCAGCCCGGGGGCACAGATACGCAGTATTTT
-	-	TRBV6-5	12	TRBJ2-7	CASKRTTYEQYF	TGTGCCAGCAAACGGACAACCTACGAGCAGTACTTC
-	-	TRBV12-3/TRBV12-4	12	TRBJ1-5	CASRLFNQPQHF	TGTGCCAGCAGACTATTCAATCAGCCCCAGCATTTT
-	-	TRBV9	15	TRBJ2-5	CASSVDGDPRETQYF	TGTGCCAGCAGCGTAGACGGAGATCCTCGGGAGACCCAGTACTTC
-	-	TRBV29-1	10	TRBJ1-1	CSAGALEAFF	TGCAGCGCTGGAGCTTTAGAAGCTTTCTTT
-	TRBD2	TRBV6-2/TRBV6-3	17	TRBJ2-1	CASSPGIAGALGDEQFF	TGTGCCAGCAGTCCGGGAATAGCGGGAGCTTTAGGCGATGAGCAGTTCTTC
-	TRBD2	TRBV11-2	15	TRBJ2-7	CASSLGLAAYYEQYF	TGTGCCAGCAGCCTAGGACTAGCGGCCTACTACGAGCAGTACTTC
once	-	TRBV4-1	14	TRBJ2-7	CASSQDPGSYEQYF	TGCGCCAGCAGCCAAGACCCAGGCTCCTACGAGCAGTACTTC
-	TRBD2	TRBV19	15	TRBJ2-3	CASRPSGGPADTQYF	TGTGCCAGTAGGCCTAGCGGGGGGCCCGCAGATACGCAGTATTTT
-	-	TRBV6-2/TRBV6-3	11	TRBJ1-1	CASSSQGKAFF	TGTGCCAGCAGTAGTCAGGGAAAAGCTTTCTTT
once	-	TRBV12-1	16	TRBJ2-5	CASSFARGVGRGSQYF	-
-	TRBD1	TRBV29-1	14	TRBJ2-3	CSANRQGAADTQYF	TGCAGCGCCAATCGACAGGGGGCAGCAGATACGCAGTATTTT
once	-	TRBV28	16	TRBJ1-5	CASTALDRHSNQPQHF	TGTGCCAGCACCGCCCTGGACAGACATAGCAATCAGCCCCAGCATTTT
few	-	TRBV5-4	14	TRBJ1-1	CASSKERTTVEAFF	TGTGCCAGCAGCAAGGAGAGGACAACAGTTGAAGCTTTCTTT
-	-	TRBV3-1/TRBV3-2	15	TRBJ1-3	CASTPMAFSGNTIYF	TGTGCCAGCACCCCAATGGCCTTCTCTGGAAACACCATATATTTT
-	-	TRBV28	15	TRBJ2-5	CASSPEQDKYETQYF	TGTGCCAGCAGTCCGGAACAAGACAAGTATGAGACCCAGTACTTC
-	-	TRBV28	13	TRBJ2-3	CASSLWSPDTQYF	TGTGCCAGCAGTTTATGGTCTCCAGATACGCAGTATTTT
-	-	TRBV4-3	15	TRBJ2-5	CASSQDGGEQETQYF	TGCGCCAGCAGCCAAGATGGGGGCGAACAAGAGACCCAGTACTTC
once	TRBD2	TRBV4-1	13	TRBJ2-2	CASSRREGGELFF	TGCGCCAGCAGCCGGAGGGAGGGCGGGGAGCTGTTTTTT
-	-	TRBV7-9	16	TRBJ2-5	CASSSKNRVVGKTQYF	TGTGCCAGCAGCTCAAAGAATAGGGTCGTCGGGAAGACCCAGTACTTC
few	-	TRBV18	18	TRBJ1-6	CASSPLFKDSWNNSPLHF	TGTGCCAGCTCACCACTATTCAAAGACAGTTGGAATAATTCACCCCTCCACTTT
-	TRBD1	TRBV9	13	TRBJ1-2	CASSAQGAGGYTF	TGTGCCAGCAGCGCCCAGGGGGCGGGTGGCTACACCTTC
-	-	TRBV7-6	16	TRBJ2-6	CASSLLGGGGANVLTF	TGTGCCAGCAGTTTACTAGGGGGTGGTGGGGCCAACGTCCTGACTTTC
-	-	TRBV5-1	15	TRBJ1-1	CASRRDLRGGTEAFF	TGCGCCAGCAGGAGGGATTTGCGGGGTGGGACTGAAGCTTTCTTT
-	TRBD1	TRBV19	15	TRBJ1-1	CASSIDRDRGAEAFF	TGTGCCAGTAGTATAGATCGGGACAGGGGAGCTGAAGCTTTCTTT
-	-	TRBV11-2	15	TRBJ1-4	CASSLVPPVGEKLFF	TGTGCCAGCAGCTTAGTCCCCCCAGTCGGGGAAAAACTGTTTTTT
-	-	TRBV11-2	14	TRBJ2-5	CASSFNQGQETQYF	TGTGCCAGCAGCTTTAATCAGGGTCAAGAGACCCAGTACTTC